Listed below are T cell receptor beta chains from one sample, sequenced in a study of identical twins. TCRdb itself ran the 5' RACE reads through MiXCR, one entry per CDR3 protein. The sample has about 890,000 distinct CDR3 sequences, about 12% seen once; the top ten hold around 1.5%. Another study also made use of these data, one on yellow fever vaccine responses in identical twins.

Sequencing was carried out using PBMCs. The receptor source for this set is a woman aged 18-35 years in good health. The CDR3 runs from the conserved cysteine through the conserved F or W. D genes are given only for firm matches. Not every row has a clone size; where given, it reads once, few, many or a size class.

V	D	J	size	CDR3	DNA
TRBV20-1	-	TRBJ1-6	-	CSATPTSSYNSPLHF	TGCAGTGCTACACCCACTAGCTCCTATAATTCACCCCTCCACTTT
TRBV27	-	TRBJ2-5	few	CASNIKSAQETQYF	TGTGCCAGCAATATAAAGTCCGCCCAAGAGACCCAGTACTTC
TRBV10-3	TRBD2	TRBJ2-1	-	CAIKASGINNEQFF	TGTGCCATCAAGGCTAGCGGGATTAACAATGAGCAGTTCTTC
TRBV20-1	-	TRBJ2-1	few	CSARALGYNEQFF	TGCAGTGCGCGGGCCCTAGGGTACAATGAGCAGTTCTTC
TRBV5-1	TRBD1	TRBJ2-1	-	CASSPGQGAGYEQFF	TGCGCCAGCAGCCCGGGACAGGGGGCTGGGTATGAGCAGTTCTTC
TRBV4-1	-	TRBJ2-7	many	CASSQGKSGYEQYF	TGCGCCAGCAGCCAGGGAAAAAGTGGGTACGAGCAGTACTTC
TRBV12-3/TRBV12-4	-	TRBJ2-2	many	CASSLSVGELFF	TGTGCCAGCAGTTTGTCGGTTGGGGAGCTGTTTTTT
TRBV6-5	TRBD1	TRBJ2-2	-	CASSHSTGGTGELFF	TGTGCCAGCAGCCACTCTACAGGGGGCACCGGGGAGCTGTTTTTT
TRBV28	TRBD2	TRBJ2-3	few	CASSLRGRVADTQYF	TGTGCCAGCAGTTTGCGCGGGAGGGTTGCAGATACGCAGTATTTT
TRBV5-5	TRBD1	TRBJ2-7	few	CASSSGQGNYEQYF	TGTGCCAGCAGCTCGGGACAGGGGAACTACGAGCAGTACTTC
TRBV2	-	TRBJ2-4	-	CASREPGGIHIQYF	TGTGCCAGCAGGGAGCCCGGGGGTATTCACATTCAGTACTTC
TRBV6-5	-	TRBJ1-1	few	CASSYSASWNTEAFF	TGTGCCAGCAGTTACTCGGCTAGTTGGAACACTGAAGCTTTCTTT
TRBV3-1	-	TRBJ2-4	many	CASSQEGLNPKNIQYF	TGTGCCAGCAGCCAAGAGGGCTTGAATCCCAAAAACATTCAGTACTTC
TRBV12-3/TRBV12-4	TRBD1	TRBJ2-2	-	CASSATTGFNPNTGELFF	TGTGCCAGCAGTGCCACGACAGGGTTCAACCCGAACACCGGGGAGCTGTTTTTT
TRBV3-1	-	TRBJ1-4	-	CASSSRVPEKLFF	TGTGCCAGCAGCTCCAGGGTTCCGGAAAAACTGTTTTTT
TRBV5-5	TRBD1	TRBJ1-2	-	CASSLESTGNYGYTF	TGTGCCAGCAGCTTGGAGTCGACAGGGAACTATGGCTACACCTTC
TRBV12-3/TRBV12-4	TRBD2	TRBJ2-3	-	CASSASGPTDTQYF	TGTGCCAGCAGTGCTAGCGGACCCACAGATACGCAGTATTTT
TRBV12-3/TRBV12-4	TRBD2	TRBJ2-1	few	CASTRLGGTRTFNEQFF	TGTGCCAGCACCCGCCTTGGCGGGACTAGGACGTTCAATGAGCAGTTCTTC
TRBV7-9	-	TRBJ1-4	-	CASSSGTEPSNEKLFF	TGTGCCAGCAGCTCCGGGACGGAGCCATCTAATGAAAAACTGTTTTTT
TRBV5-1	TRBD1	TRBJ2-3	-	CASSDPGQGATDTQYF	TGCGCCAGCAGCGATCCGGGACAGGGAGCCACAGATACGCAGTATTTT
TRBV3-1	-	TRBJ1-4	-	CASSQRLGAGEKLFF	TGTGCCAGCAGCCAACGCCTTGGGGCGGGTGAAAAACTGTTTTTT
TRBV28	TRBD1	TRBJ2-3	-	CASSLGTGPLYF	TGTGCCAGCAGTCTAGGGACAGGGCCCCTGTATTTT
TRBV7-9	-	TRBJ2-1	few	CASTVDSYNEQFF	TGTGCCAGCACCGTAGACAGCTACAATGAGCAGTTCTTC
TRBV12-3/TRBV12-4	-	TRBJ2-4	many	CASSFLTLAKNIQYF	TGTGCCAGCAGCTTTCTCACACTAGCCAAAAACATTCAGTACTTC